The sequence of this T cell receptor (beta chain) was determined in a study of PD-1 blockade in mismatch repair-deficient tumors. Study-level information: Enrolled about 2013-2016, patients had progressing, pretreated mismatch repair-deficient cancers of 12 to 13 types. Overall study findings and caveats: After pembrolizumab, tumor-resident clones rose rapidly, then generally contracted before radiologic responses.

PCR or immunohistochemistry showed mismatch repair deficiency in every enrolled patient. Measured with immunoSEQ multiplex PCR; TCRdb has only the in-frame clones, and not every one. The table has about 34,000 clones, over 80% seen once. Points on this clone: Its target is unknown.

This TCR derives from an adult with mismatch repair-deficient cancer. The material sequenced was PBMCs, taken less than 7 weeks after starting pembrolizumab.

CDR3 residues: CASSERLAGEEQYF. CDR3 in DNA: TGTGCCAGCAGTGAACGACTAGCGGGAGAAGAGCAGTACTTC. The chain couples TRBV2 to TRBJ2-7, with 12 bases aligning to TRBD2. This CDR3 is built from 14 residues. The germline gives CDR1 SNHLY, CDR2 FYNNEI. V was clipped by 2 bases and J by 7 bases; unmatched bases: 3. Combining the CDR3 with reference TRBV2 and TRBJ2-7 gives the whole variable domain EPEVTQTPSHQVTQMGQEVILRCVPISNHLYFYWYRQILGQKVEFLVSFYNNEISEKSEIFDDQFSVERPDGSNFTLKIRSTKLEDSAMYFCASSERLAGEEQYFGPGTRLTVT.